Sequencing of this T cell receptor (beta chain) was carried out in a study of human T cells and chemical hapten exposure. The time point: patch test 3, about 24 weeks after DPC sensitization. As for treatment: therapeutic diphenylcyclopropenone sensitization with weekly scalp DPC. At every patch-test visit, blood was drawn before the patch test was applied. Using its own MiXCR run on the RACE reads, TCRdb lists one record per CDR3 protein. Here the sample spans 50,000 to 65,000 distinct CDR3 sequences, over 9.5% being singletons. Germline V lookup: CDR1 MNHNS, CDR2 SASEGT. With V trimmed by 7 bases and J by 3 bases, 14 bases remained unmatched. The CDR3 runs to 17 residues.

This specimen consisted of whole blood, obtained in connection with sensitization to the hapten diphenylcyclopropenone (DPC). V and J are TRBV6-1 and TRBJ1-5; 8 bases agree with TRBD1. This sequence originates from a woman in her 40s with alopecia areata. Some clones in this sample may be carry-over from other donors' samples. The CDR3 loop is CASIPSQGERYNQPQHF. In DNA form, the CDR3 reads TGTGCCAGCATCCCCTCACAGGGGGAGAGGTACAATCAGCCCCAGCATTTT.